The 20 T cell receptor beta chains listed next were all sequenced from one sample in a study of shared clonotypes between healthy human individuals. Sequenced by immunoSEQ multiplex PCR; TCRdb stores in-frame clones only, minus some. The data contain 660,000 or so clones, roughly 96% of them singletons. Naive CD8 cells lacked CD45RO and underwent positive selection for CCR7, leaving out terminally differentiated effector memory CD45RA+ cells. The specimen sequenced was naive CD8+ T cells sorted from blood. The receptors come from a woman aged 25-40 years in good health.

The CDR3 spells CASSSREGSYEQYF. CDR3 coding DNA: TGTGCCAGCAGCTCCCGGGAAGGCTCCTACGAGCAGTACTTC. The chain links TRBV7-8 to TRBJ2-7; tentatively, D is TRBD2 (5 bases). This CDR3 contains 14 residues. V was pared by 4 bases and J by 0 bases, with 10 bases between. Germline values: CDR1 SGHVS, CDR2 FQNEAQ.

The CDR3 sequence is CASSYRPDSLEGYTF. DNA for the CDR3: TGTGCCAGCAGTTATCGACCGGACAGCCTAGAGGGCTACACCTTC. The chain couples TRBV6-5 to TRBJ1-2; a weak D match, TRBD1 (6 bases). The CDR3 runs 15 residues. Trimming pared 3 bases from V and 8 bases from J, leaving 19 bases between. Per the germline V gene, CDR1 is MNHEY and CDR2 is SVGAGI.

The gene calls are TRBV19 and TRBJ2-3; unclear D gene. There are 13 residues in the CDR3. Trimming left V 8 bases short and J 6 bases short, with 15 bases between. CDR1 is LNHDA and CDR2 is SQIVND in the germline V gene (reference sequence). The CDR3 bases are TGTGCCAGTCTGGACGGCGGTATCGATACGCAGTATTTT. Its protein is CASLDGGIDTQYF.

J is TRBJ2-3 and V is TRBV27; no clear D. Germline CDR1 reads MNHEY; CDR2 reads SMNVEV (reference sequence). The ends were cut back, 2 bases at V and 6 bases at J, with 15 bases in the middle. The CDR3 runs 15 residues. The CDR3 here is CASSLVAGVQDTQYF. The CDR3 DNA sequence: TGTGCCAGCAGTTTAGTCGCAGGAGTGCAGGATACGCAGTATTTT.

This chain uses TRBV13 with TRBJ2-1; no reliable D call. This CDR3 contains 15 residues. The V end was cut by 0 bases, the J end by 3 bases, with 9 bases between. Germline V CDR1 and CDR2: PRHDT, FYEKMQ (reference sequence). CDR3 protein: CASSLGEGVYNEQFF. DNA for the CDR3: TGTGCCAGCAGCTTAGGGGAAGGTGTCTACAATGAGCAGTTCTTC.

The CDR3 is CASSFSGVGKKLFF. The DNA of the CDR3 is TGTGCCAGCAGTTTTTCGGGGGTCGGGAAGAAACTGTTTTTT. J is TRBJ1-4 and V is TRBV27; perhaps TRBD1 as D (5 bases). V lost 3 bases and J lost 11, with 16 bases in between. Germline values: CDR1 MNHEY, CDR2 SMNVEV (reference sequence). This CDR3 is built from 14 residues.

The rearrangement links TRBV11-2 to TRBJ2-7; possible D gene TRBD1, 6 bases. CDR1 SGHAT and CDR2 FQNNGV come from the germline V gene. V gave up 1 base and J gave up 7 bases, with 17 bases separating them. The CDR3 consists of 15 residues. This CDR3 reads CASSLVIGTPGEQYF. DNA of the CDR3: TGTGCCAGCAGCTTAGTAATAGGGACACCCGGGGAGCAGTACTTC.

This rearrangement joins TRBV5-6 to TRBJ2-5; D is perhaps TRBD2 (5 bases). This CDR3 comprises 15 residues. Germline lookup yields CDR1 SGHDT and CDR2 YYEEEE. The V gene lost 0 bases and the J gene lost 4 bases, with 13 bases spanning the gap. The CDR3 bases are TGTGCCAGCAGCTTGGTACTGGGAGTGGCAGAGACCCAGTACTTC. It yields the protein CASSLVLGVAETQYF.

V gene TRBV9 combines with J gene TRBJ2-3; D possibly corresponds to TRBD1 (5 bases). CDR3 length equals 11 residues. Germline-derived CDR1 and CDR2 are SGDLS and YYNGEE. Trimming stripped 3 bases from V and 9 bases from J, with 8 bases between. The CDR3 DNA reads TGTGCCAGCAGCGCACGACAGACGCAGTATTTT. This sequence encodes CASSARQTQYF.

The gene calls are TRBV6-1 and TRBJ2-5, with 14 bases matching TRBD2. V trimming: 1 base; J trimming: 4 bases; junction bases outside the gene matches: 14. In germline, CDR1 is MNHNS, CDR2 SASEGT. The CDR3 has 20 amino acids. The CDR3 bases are TGTGCCAGCAGTGAAGAAATCGTTCCGGGACTAGCGGGAGAAGGAGAGACCCAGTACTTC. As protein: CASSEEIVPGLAGEGETQYF.

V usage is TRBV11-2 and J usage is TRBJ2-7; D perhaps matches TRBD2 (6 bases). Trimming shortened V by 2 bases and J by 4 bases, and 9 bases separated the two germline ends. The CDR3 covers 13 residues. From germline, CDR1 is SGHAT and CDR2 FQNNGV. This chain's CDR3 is CASSLSRGYEQYF. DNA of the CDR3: TGTGCCAGCAGCTTAAGTCGGGGGTACGAGCAGTACTTC.

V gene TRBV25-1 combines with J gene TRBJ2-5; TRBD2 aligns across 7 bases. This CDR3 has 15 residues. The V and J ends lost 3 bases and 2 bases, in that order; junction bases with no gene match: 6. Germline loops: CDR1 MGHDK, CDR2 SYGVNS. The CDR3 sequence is CASSEGRASQETQYF. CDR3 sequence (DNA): TGTGCCAGCAGTGAGGGGAGGGCATCTCAAGAGACCCAGTACTTC.

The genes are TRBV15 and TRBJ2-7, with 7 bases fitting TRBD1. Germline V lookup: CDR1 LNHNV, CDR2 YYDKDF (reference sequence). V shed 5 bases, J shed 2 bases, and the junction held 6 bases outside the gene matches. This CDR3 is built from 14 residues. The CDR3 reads CATSEWDSPYEQYF. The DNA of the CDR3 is TGTGCCACCAGCGAGTGGGACAGCCCCTACGAGCAGTACTTC.

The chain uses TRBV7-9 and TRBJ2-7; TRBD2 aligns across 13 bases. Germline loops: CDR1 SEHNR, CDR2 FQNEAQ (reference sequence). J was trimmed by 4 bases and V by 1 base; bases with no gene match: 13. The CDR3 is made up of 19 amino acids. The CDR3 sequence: CASSLEVGLAGPVSYEQYF. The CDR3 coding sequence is TGTGCCAGCAGCTTAGAAGTGGGACTAGCGGGACCTGTCTCATACGAGCAGTACTTC.

DNA for the CDR3: TGTGCCATCGCGGGGGACAGCCCCTACGAGCAGTACTTC. Protein product: CAIAGDSPYEQYF. The genes are TRBV28 and TRBJ2-7, with D perhaps given as TRBD1 or TRBD2 (7 bases each). V was shortened by 10 bases and J by 2 bases, with 15 bases between the two germline ends. CDR1 and CDR2 from the germline V gene are MDHEN and SYDVKM. The CDR3 is 13 amino acids.

The chain's CDR3 is CASSFGYGYTF. CDR3 sequence (DNA): TGTGCCAGTAGTTTCGGCTATGGCTACACCTTC. The gene calls are TRBV19 and TRBJ1-2; D uncertain. Germline loops: CDR1 LNHDA, CDR2 SQIVND (reference sequence). Between the trimmed V and J ends, which lost 5 bases and 4 bases, there was a span of 5 bases. The CDR3 is 11 amino acids. The full variable domain, in which reference TRBV19 and TRBJ1-2 provide the parts outside the CDR3, is DGGITQSPKYLFRKEGQNVTLSCEQNLNHDAMYWYRQDPGQGLRLIYYSQIVNDFQKGDIAEGYSVSREKKESFPLTVTSAQKNPTAFYLCASSFGYGYTFGSGTRLTVV.

CDR3 sequence reads: CASITGDRETQYF. The CDR3 bases are TGTGCCAGCATAACGGGGGATAGAGAGACCCAGTACTTC. The chain has TRBV2 and TRBJ2-5, with a weak D call TRBD2 (6 bases). CDR1 and CDR2 (germline): SNHLY, FYNNEI. The CDR3 runs 13 residues. Trimming stripped 7 bases from V and 4 bases from J, with 13 bases between.

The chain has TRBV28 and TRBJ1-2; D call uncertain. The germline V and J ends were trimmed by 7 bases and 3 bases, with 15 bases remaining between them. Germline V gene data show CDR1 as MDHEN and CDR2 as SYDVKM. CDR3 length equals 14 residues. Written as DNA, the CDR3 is TGTGCCAGCAATCTGGAGACCCGACACTATGGCTACACCTTC. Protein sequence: CASNLETRHYGYTF.

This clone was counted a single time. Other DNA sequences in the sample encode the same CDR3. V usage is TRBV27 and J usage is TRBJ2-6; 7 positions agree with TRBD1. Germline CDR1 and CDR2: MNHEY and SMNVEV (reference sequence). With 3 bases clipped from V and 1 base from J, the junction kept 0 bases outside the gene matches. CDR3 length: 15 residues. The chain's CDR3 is CASSLTGSGANVLTF. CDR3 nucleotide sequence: TGTGCCAGCAGTTTGACAGGGTCTGGGGCCAACGTCCTGACTTTC.

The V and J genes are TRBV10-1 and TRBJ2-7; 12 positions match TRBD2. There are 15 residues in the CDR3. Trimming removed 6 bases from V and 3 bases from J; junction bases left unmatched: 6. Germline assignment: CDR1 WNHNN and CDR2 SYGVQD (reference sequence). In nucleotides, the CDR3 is TGCGCCAGCAGCCTGGGGGGACTAGCGGGCTACGAGCAGTACTTC. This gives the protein CASSLGGLAGYEQYF.